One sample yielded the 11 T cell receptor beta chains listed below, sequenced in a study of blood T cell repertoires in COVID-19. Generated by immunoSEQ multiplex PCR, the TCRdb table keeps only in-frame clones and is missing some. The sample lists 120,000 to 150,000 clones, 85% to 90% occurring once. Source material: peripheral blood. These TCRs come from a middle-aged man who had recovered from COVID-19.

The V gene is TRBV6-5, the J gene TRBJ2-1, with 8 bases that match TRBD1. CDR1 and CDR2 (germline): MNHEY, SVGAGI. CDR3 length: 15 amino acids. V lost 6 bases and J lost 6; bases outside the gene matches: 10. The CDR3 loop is CASSPGTGRPNEQFF. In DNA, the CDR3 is TGTGCCAGCAGCCCCGGGACAGGAAGGCCCAATGAGCAGTTCTTC.

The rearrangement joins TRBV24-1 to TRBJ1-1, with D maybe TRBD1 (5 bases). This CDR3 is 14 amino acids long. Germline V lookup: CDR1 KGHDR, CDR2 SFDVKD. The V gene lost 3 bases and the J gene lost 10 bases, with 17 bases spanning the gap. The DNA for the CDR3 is TGTGCCACCAGTGATACCGGACACCTGCGAGGAGCTTTCTTT. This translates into CATSDTGHLRGAFF.

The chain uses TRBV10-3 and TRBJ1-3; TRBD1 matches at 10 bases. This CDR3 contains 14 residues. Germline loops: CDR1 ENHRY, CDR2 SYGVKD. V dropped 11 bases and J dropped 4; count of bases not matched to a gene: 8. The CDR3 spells CAATGTGAGNTIYF. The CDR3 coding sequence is TGTGCCGCAACCGGGACAGGGGCGGGAAACACCATATATTTT.

The CDR3 region is CASSSSPGTGVAAFF. CDR3 DNA: TGTGCCAGCAGCTCATCCCCGGGAACAGGGGTTGCAGCTTTCTTT. This sequence joins TRBV11-3 and TRBJ1-1; the match to TRBD1 covers 7 bases. Germline CDR1 SGHNT, CDR2 YENEEA. V dropped 4 bases and J dropped 10; count of bases not matched to a gene: 15. There are 15 residues in the CDR3.

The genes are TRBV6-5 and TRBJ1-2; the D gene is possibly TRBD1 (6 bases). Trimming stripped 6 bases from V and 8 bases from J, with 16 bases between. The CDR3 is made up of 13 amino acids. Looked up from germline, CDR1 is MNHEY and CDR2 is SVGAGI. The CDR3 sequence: CASRLTGPGGYTF. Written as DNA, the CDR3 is TGTGCCAGCAGATTGACAGGCCCAGGAGGCTACACCTTC.

This chain's CDR3 is CASSTRYSGNTIYF. DNA of the CDR3: TGTGCCAGCAGCACCAGATACTCTGGAAACACCATATATTTT. The chain joins TRBV13 to TRBJ1-3; D uncertain. The V end was cut by 5 bases, the J end by 0 bases, with 8 bases between. The CDR3 has 14 amino acids. Germline V CDR1 and CDR2: PRHDT, FYEKMQ (reference sequence).

The CDR3 loop is CASSSPGGAYEQYF. For the CDR3, the DNA is TGTGCCAGCAGTTCCCCCGGGGGGGCATACGAGCAGTACTTC. The V and J genes are TRBV6-5 and TRBJ2-7, with 8 nucleotides matching TRBD2. V lost 4 bases and J lost 4; bases outside the gene matches: 6. The CDR3 is 14 residues long. Germline V gene data show CDR1 as MNHEY and CDR2 as SVGAGI.

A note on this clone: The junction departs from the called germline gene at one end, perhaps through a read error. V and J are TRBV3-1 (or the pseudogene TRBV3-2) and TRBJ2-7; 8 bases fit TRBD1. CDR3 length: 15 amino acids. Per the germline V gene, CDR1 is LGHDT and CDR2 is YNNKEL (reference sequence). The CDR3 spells CASSQTGTGGYVQYF. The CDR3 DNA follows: TGTGCCAGCAGCCAAACCGGGACAGGAGGTTACGTGCAGTACTTC.

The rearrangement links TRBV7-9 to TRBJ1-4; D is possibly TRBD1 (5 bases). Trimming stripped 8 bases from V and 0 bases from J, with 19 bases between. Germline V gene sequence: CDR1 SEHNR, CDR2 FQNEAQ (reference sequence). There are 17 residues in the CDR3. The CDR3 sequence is CASGGGTPTPTNEKLFF. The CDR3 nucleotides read TGTGCCAGCGGCGGGGGAACCCCTACCCCAACTAATGAAAAACTGTTTTTT.

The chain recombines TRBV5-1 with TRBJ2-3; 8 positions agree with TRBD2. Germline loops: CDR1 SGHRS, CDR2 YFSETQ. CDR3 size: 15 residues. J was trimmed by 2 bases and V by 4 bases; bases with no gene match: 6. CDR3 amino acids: CASSKIAGTTDTQYF. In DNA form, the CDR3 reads TGCGCCAGCAGCAAAATAGCGGGAACCACAGATACGCAGTATTTT.

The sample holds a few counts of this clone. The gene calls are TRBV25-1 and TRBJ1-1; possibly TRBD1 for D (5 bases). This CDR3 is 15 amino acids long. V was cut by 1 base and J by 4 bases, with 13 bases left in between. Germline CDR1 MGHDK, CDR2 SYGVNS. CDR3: CASSESPGLITEAFF. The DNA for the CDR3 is TGTGCCAGCAGTGAATCCCCAGGGCTGATCACTGAAGCTTTCTTT.